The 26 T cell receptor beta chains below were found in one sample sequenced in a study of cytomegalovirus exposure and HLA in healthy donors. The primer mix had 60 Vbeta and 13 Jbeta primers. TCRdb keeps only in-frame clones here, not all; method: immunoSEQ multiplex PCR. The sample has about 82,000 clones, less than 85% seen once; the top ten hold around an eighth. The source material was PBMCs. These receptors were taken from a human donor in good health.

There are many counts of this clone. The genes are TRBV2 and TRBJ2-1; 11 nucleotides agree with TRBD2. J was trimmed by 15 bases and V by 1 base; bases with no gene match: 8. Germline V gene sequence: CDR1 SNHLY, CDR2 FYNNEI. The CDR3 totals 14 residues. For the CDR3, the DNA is TGTGCCAGCAGTGAAGAACTAGCGGGGGAATCTCGGTTCTTC. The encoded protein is CASSEELAGESRFF.

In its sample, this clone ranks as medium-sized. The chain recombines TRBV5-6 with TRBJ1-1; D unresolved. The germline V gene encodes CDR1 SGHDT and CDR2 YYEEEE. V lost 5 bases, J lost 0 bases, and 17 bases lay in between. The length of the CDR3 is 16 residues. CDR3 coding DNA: TGTGCCAGCAGGTCTTGGCTCCTGGTCATGAACACTGAAGCTTTCTTT. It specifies CASRSWLLVMNTEAFF. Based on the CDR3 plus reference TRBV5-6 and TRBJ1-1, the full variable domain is DAGVTQSPTHLIKTRGQQVTLRCSPKSGHDTVSWYQQALGQGPQFIFQYYEEEERQRGNFPDRFSGHQFPNYSSELNVNALLLGDSALYLCASRSWLLVMNTEAFFGQGTRLTVV.

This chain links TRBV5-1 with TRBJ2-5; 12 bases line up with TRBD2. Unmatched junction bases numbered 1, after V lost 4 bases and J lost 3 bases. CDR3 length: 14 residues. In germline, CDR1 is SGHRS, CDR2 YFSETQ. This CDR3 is CASSRLAGEETQYF. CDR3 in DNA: TGCGCCAGCAGCAGACTAGCGGGGGAAGAGACCCAGTACTTC.

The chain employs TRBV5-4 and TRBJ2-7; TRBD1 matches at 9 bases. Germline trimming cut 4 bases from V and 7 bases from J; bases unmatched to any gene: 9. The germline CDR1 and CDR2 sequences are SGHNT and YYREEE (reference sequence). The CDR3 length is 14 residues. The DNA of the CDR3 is TGTGCCAGCAGCCCGGGACAGGGAACGGGGGAGCAGTACTTC. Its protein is CASSPGQGTGEQYF.

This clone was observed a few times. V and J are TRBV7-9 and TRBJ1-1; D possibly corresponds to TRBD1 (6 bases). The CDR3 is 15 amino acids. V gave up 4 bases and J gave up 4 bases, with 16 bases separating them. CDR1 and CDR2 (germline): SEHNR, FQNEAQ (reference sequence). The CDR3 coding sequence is TGTGCCAGCAGCTCTAGTGCAGGGGTGGCCACTGAAGCTTTCTTT. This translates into CASSSSAGVATEAFF.

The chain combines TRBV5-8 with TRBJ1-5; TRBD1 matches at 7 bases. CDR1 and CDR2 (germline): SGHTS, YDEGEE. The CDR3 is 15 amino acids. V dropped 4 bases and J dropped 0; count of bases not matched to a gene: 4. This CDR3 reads CASSGGQYSNQPQHF. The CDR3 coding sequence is TGTGCCAGCAGCGGGGGACAGTATAGCAATCAGCCCCAGCATTTT.

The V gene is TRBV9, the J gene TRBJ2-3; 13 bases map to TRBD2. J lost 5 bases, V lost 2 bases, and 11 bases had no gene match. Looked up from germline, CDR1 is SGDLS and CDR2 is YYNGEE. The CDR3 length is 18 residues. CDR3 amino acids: CASSVSLAGGQKRDTQYF. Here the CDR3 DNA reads TGTGCCAGCAGCGTTTCACTAGCGGGGGGGCAAAAGAGAGATACGCAGTATTTT.

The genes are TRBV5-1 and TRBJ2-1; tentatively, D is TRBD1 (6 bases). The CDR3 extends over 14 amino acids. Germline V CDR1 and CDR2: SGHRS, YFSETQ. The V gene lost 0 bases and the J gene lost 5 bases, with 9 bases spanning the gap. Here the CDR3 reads CASSLAAGDNEQFF. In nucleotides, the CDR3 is TGCGCCAGCAGCTTGGCAGCAGGGGACAATGAGCAGTTCTTC.

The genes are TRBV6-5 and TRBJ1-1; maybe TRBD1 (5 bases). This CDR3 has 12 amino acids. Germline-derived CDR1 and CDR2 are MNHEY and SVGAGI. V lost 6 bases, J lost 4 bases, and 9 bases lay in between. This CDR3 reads CASSPTGTEAFF. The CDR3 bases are TGTGCCAGCAGCCCCACAGGCACTGAAGCTTTCTTT.

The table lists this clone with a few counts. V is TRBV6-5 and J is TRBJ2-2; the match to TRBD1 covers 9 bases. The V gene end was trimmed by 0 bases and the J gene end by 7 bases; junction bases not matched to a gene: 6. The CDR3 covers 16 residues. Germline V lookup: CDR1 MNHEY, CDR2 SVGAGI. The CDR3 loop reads CASSYSGQGINGELFF. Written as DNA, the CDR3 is TGTGCCAGCAGTTACTCCGGACAGGGGATAAACGGGGAGCTGTTTTTT.

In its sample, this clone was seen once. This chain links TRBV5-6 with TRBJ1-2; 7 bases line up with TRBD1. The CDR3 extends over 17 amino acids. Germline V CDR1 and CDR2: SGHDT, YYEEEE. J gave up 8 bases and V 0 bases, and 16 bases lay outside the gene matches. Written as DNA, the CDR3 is TGTGCCAGCAGCTTGGGGGAGACCGACAGGGTGAGGGGCGGCTACACCTTC. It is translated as CASSLGETDRVRGGYTF. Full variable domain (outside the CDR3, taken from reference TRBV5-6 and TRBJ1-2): DAGVTQSPTHLIKTRGQQVTLRCSPKSGHDTVSWYQQALGQGPQFIFQYYEEEERQRGNFPDRFSGHQFPNYSSELNVNALLLGDSALYLCASSLGETDRVRGGYTFGSGTRLTVV.

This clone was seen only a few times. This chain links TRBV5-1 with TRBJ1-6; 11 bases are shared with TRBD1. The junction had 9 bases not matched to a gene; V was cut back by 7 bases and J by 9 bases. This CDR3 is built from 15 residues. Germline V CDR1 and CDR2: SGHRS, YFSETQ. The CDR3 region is CASHPGQGAVSPLHF. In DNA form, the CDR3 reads TGCGCCAGCCATCCCGGACAGGGGGCTGTTTCACCCCTCCACTTT.

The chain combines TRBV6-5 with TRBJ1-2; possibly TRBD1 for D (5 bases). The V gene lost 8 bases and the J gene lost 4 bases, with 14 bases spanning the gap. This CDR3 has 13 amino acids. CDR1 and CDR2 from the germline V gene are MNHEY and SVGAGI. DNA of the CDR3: TGTGCCAGCGGGAGGGACGGACCCTATGGCTACACCTTC. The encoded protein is CASGRDGPYGYTF.

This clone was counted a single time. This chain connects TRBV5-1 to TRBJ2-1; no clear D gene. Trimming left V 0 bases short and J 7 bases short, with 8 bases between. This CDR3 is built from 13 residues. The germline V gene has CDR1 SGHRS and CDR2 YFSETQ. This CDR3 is CASSLGLQNEQFF. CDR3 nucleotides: TGCGCCAGCAGCTTGGGACTGCAAAATGAGCAGTTCTTC.

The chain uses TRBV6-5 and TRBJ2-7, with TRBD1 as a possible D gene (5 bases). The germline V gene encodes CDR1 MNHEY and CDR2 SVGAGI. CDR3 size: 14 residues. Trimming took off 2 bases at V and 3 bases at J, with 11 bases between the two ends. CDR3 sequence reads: CASSYRDRSYEQYF. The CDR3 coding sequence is TGTGCCAGCAGTTACCGTGACAGAAGCTACGAGCAGTACTTC.

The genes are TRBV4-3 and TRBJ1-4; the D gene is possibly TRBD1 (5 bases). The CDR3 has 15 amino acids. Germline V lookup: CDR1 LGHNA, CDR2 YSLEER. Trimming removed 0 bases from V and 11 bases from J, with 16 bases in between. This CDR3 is CASSQERDSLGKLFF. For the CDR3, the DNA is TGCGCCAGCAGCCAAGAACGAGACAGTTTGGGGAAACTGTTTTTT.

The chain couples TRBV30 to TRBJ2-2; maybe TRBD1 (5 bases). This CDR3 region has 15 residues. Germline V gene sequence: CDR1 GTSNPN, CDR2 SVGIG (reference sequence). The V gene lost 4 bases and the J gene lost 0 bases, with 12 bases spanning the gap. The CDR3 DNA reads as TGTGCCTGGAACAGGCCATCTCCGAACACCGGGGAGCTGTTTTTT. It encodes CAWNRPSPNTGELFF.

The CDR3 DNA follows: TGCGCCAGCAGCCAAGTTGGAGGGTCGTGGGGCTACACCTTC. Its translation: CASSQVGGSWGYTF. The chain carries TRBV4-1 and TRBJ1-2, with D uncertain. The V and J ends lost 1 base and 8 bases respectively, with 14 bases between them. This CDR3 contains 14 residues. Germline V gene sequence: CDR1 MGHRA, CDR2 YSYEKL.

The CDR3 sequence is CASSAGRSGDTQYF. The CDR3 DNA reads TGTGCCAGCAGCGCGGGGAGATCAGGAGATACGCAGTATTTT. The chain uses TRBV6-5 and TRBJ2-3, with TRBD2 as a possible D gene (6 bases). Trimming pared 6 bases from V and 5 bases from J, leaving 15 bases between. The length of the CDR3 is 14 residues. Germline V lookup: CDR1 MNHEY, CDR2 SVGAGI.

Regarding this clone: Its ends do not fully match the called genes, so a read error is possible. The CDR3 region is CASGLVGNGQPQNF. In DNA form, the CDR3 reads TGTGCTAGTGGTTTGGTGGGCAACGGACAGCCCCAGAATTTT. The genes are TRBV12-5 and TRBJ1-5; maybe TRBD1 (6 bases). The CDR3 loop spans 14 amino acids. Looked up from germline, CDR1 is LGHNT and CDR2 is FRNRAP.

DNA of the CDR3: TGTGCCAGCACCCGACAGGGGGGGGAGCAGTACTTC. Encoded protein: CASTRQGGEQYF. J is TRBJ2-7 and V is TRBV5-6; TRBD1 aligns across 9 bases. V trimming: 6 bases; J trimming: 7 bases; junction bases outside the gene matches: 5. Germline CDR1 and CDR2: SGHDT and YYEEEE. The CDR3 is made up of 12 amino acids.

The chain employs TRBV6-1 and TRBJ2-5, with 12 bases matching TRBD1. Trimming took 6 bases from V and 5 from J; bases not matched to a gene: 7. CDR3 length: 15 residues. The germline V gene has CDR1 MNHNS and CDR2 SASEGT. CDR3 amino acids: CASRPGQGAWETQYF. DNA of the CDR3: TGTGCCAGCAGGCCGGGACAGGGGGCTTGGGAGACCCAGTACTTC.

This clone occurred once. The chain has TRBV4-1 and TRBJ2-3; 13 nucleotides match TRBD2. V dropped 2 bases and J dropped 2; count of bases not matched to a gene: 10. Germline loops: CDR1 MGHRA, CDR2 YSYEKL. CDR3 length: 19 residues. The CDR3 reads CASSQLGLAGAKFTDTQYF. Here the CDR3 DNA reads TGCGCCAGCAGCCAATTAGGACTAGCGGGGGCTAAATTCACAGATACGCAGTATTTT.

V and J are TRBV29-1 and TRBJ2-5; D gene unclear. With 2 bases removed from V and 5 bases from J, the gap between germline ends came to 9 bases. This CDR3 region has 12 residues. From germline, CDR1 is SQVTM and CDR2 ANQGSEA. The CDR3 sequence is CSVELDTETQYF. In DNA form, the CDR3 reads TGCAGCGTTGAACTCGACACCGAGACCCAGTACTTC.

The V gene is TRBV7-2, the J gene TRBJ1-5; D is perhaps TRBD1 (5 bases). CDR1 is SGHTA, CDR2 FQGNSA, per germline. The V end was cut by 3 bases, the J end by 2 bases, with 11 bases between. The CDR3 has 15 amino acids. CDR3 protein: CASSFSARGNQPQHF. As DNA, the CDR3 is TGTGCCAGCAGCTTTTCAGCCAGGGGCAATCAGCCCCAGCATTTT.

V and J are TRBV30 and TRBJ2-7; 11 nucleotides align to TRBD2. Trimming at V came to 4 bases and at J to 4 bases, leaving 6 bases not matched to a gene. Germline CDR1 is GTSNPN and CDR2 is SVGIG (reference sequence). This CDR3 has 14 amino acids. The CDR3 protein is CAWKTSGDSYEQYF. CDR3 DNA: TGTGCCTGGAAGACTAGCGGGGATTCTTACGAGCAGTACTTC.